This passage covers 2 T cell receptor beta chains from one sample sequenced in a study of T cells expressing NK-cell markers. TCRdb reanalyzed the 5' RACE reads, giving one entry per CDR3 protein sequence and no DNA. The sample totals a few hundred thousand distinct CDR3 sequences. Sequencing used blood T cells: a sorted CD56 or NKG2C T cell subset, CD4+ or CD8+ T cells, or bulk PBMC T cells (not recorded which). The receptors shown here come from a man aged 18-75 years in good health.

This chain joins TRBV6-5 and TRBJ2-6; TCRdb proposes TRBD1, but this gene call is untestable without DNA. From germline, CDR1 is MNHEY and CDR2 SVGAGI. This CDR3 spans 17 amino acids. CDR3 sequence: CASSYGGQGSGANVLTF.

The genes are TRBV10-3 and TRBJ2-1; the D gene TCRdb calls, TRBD1, cannot be checked with no DNA. The CDR3 contains 20 residues. Germline CDR1 ENHRY, CDR2 SYGVKD. The CDR3 spells CAISESMSVVGGGSYNEQFF.